Listed below are T cell receptor beta chains from one sample, sequenced in a study of control samples from healthy donors and cancer patients. The method was immunoSEQ multiplex PCR; TCRdb's version includes in-frame clones alone and lacks a portion of them. The profile shows some 45,000 clones, around four fifths of them singletons. The specimen was blood. Receptors were obtained from a man in his 60s in good health. Each CDR3 is given with its conserved first and last residue. D genes are given only for firm matches. The size of a clone is reported for some rows only, either as once, few or many, or as a class for expanded clones.

CDR3nt: TGTGCCAGCAGTTACGAAGGGTACACTGAAGCTTTCTTT
CDR3aa: CASSYEGYTEAFF
v_gene: TRBV6-6
j_gene: TRBJ1-1
d_gene: .
abundance: .

CDR3nt: TGTGCCAGCAGCCAAGATCAGCCCCAGCATTTT
CDR3aa: CASSQDQPQHF
v_gene: TRBV14
j_gene: TRBJ1-5
d_gene: .
abundance: .

CDR3nt: TGTGCCAGCAGCGTAGGGGGAGGGTGGGAGACCCAGTACTTC
CDR3aa: CASSVGGGWETQYF
v_gene: TRBV9
j_gene: TRBJ2-5
d_gene: TRBD2
abundance: .

CDR3nt: TGTGCCAGCACTCGGACGACAGGGGGGGATTATGGCTACACCTTC
CDR3aa: CASTRTTGGDYGYTF
v_gene: TRBV6-5
j_gene: TRBJ1-2
d_gene: TRBD1
abundance: .

CDR3nt: TGTGCCAGCAGCTTAAATAGGGTGGCAACTAATGAAAAACTGTTTTTT
CDR3aa: CASSLNRVATNEKLFF
v_gene: TRBV7-8
j_gene: TRBJ1-4
d_gene: .
abundance: once

CDR3nt: TGTGCCAGCAGTTACTCTGGGCGATACGAGCAGTACTTC
CDR3aa: CASSYSGRYEQYF
v_gene: TRBV6-5
j_gene: TRBJ2-7
d_gene: .
abundance: .

CDR3nt: TGCGCCAGCAGCCAAGGGTTGGGCAGGGGGCATCGGCCCCAGCATTTT
CDR3aa: CASSQGLGRGHRPQHF
v_gene: TRBV4-1
j_gene: TRBJ1-5
d_gene: TRBD1
abundance: .

CDR3nt: TGTGCCAGCAGCAGAATTTGGGATCCGTTCAACACTGAAGCTTTCTTT
CDR3aa: CASSRIWDPFNTEAFF
v_gene: TRBV21-1
j_gene: TRBJ1-1
d_gene: .
abundance: .

CDR3nt: TGTGCCAGCAGCCCCTCGCCGGGCACAAACATTCAGTACTTC
CDR3aa: CASSPSPGTNIQYF
v_gene: TRBV9
j_gene: TRBJ2-4
d_gene: .
abundance: .

CDR3nt: TGTGCCAGCAGTTACATCGGACAGGCAGGAGATACGCAGTATTTT
CDR3aa: CASSYIGQAGDTQYF
v_gene: TRBV6-5
j_gene: TRBJ2-3
d_gene: TRBD1
abundance: .

CDR3nt: TGTGCCAGCAGCCAAGATGGTTTTTCGGCGGGGGTACAAGAGACCCAGTACTTC
CDR3aa: CASSQDGFSAGVQETQYF
v_gene: TRBV4-2
j_gene: TRBJ2-5
d_gene: TRBD2
abundance: .

CDR3nt: TGTGCCAGCTCACGGGAACGACAGGCCCCGAACACTGAAGCTTTCTTT
CDR3aa: CASSRERQAPNTEAFF
v_gene: TRBV18
j_gene: TRBJ1-1
d_gene: .
abundance: .

CDR3nt: TGTGCCAGCAGCCAAACCCCCATACTCTATGGCTACACCTTC
CDR3aa: CASSQTPILYGYTF
v_gene: TRBV28
j_gene: TRBJ1-2
d_gene: .
abundance: .

CDR3nt: TGTGCCAGCAGAGGGACAGTCCATAGCAATCAGCCCCAGCATTTT
CDR3aa: CASRGTVHSNQPQHF
v_gene: TRBV6-5
j_gene: TRBJ1-5
d_gene: TRBD1
abundance: .

CDR3nt: TGTGCCAGCAGCCCGGCAGGGACAGGGATTAGGAACACTGAAGCTTTCTTT
CDR3aa: CASSPAGTGIRNTEAFF
v_gene: TRBV5-6
j_gene: TRBJ1-1
d_gene: TRBD1
abundance: .

CDR3nt: TGTGCCAGCAGTCCACGACTGGCGGACGAGCAGTACTTC
CDR3aa: CASSPRLADEQYF
v_gene: TRBV2
j_gene: TRBJ2-7
d_gene: .
abundance: .

CDR3nt: TGCAGTGCTAGTCTGACATCTGCGTCTAACTATGGCTACACCTTC
CDR3aa: CSASLTSASNYGYTF
v_gene: TRBV20-1
j_gene: TRBJ1-2
d_gene: .
abundance: .

CDR3nt: TGCAGCGTTAGGAGTTCTTACAGGACATTGAACACTGAAGCTTTCTTT
CDR3aa: CSVRSSYRTLNTEAFF
v_gene: TRBV29-1
j_gene: TRBJ1-1
d_gene: .
abundance: .

CDR3nt: TGCGCCAGCAGCTTGGCCCAAAGCATCGCGGGAGGGGGGGAGACCCAGTACTTC
CDR3aa: CASSLAQSIAGGGETQYF
v_gene: TRBV5-1
j_gene: TRBJ2-5
d_gene: TRBD2
abundance: .

CDR3nt: TGTGCCAGTAGTATGTATGCACAGGGGGCCGAGCAGTACTTC
CDR3aa: CASSMYAQGAEQYF
v_gene: TRBV19
j_gene: TRBJ2-7
d_gene: TRBD1
abundance: once

CDR3nt: TGTGCCAGCAGCCCCGACATAGGGATAACGATTAGCTCCTACAATGAGCAGTTCTTC
CDR3aa: CASSPDIGITISSYNEQFF
v_gene: TRBV5-4
j_gene: TRBJ2-1
d_gene: .
abundance: .

CDR3nt: TGTGCCAGCAGCCCCGGGGACAGGGTGGGCGGGGAGCTGTTTTTT
CDR3aa: CASSPGDRVGGELFF
v_gene: TRBV11-2
j_gene: TRBJ2-2
d_gene: TRBD1
abundance: .

CDR3nt: TGTGCCAGCAGTTACGGGGCTACCTACGAGCAGTACTTC
CDR3aa: CASSYGATYEQYF
v_gene: TRBV6-2/TRBV6-3
j_gene: TRBJ2-7
d_gene: .
abundance: few

CDR3nt: TGTGCCAGCAGTTACAACGATAATTCACCCCTCCACTTT
CDR3aa: CASSYNDNSPLHF
v_gene: TRBV6-6
j_gene: TRBJ1-6
d_gene: .
abundance: .

CDR3nt: TGTGCCAGCAGCGGGAGGCGGGGTGGAAACACCATATATTTT
CDR3aa: CASSGRRGGNTIYF
v_gene: TRBV5-4
j_gene: TRBJ1-3
d_gene: .
abundance: .

CDR3nt: TGTGCCAGCAGCTTATCGGACTATGGCTACACCTTC
CDR3aa: CASSLSDYGYTF
v_gene: TRBV7-9
j_gene: TRBJ1-2
d_gene: .
abundance: .

CDR3nt: TGTGCCAGCAGTTTAGTTCAGGAATTTAGCACAGATACGCAGTATTTT
CDR3aa: CASSLVQEFSTDTQYF
v_gene: TRBV27
j_gene: TRBJ2-3
d_gene: .
abundance: .